These 25 T cell receptor beta chains were all obtained from the same sample, sequenced in a study of CD8+CD57+ T cells in acquired aplastic anemia. For sequencing, patients were chosen who had shown expansion of CD8+CD57+ cells by flow cytometry. Genomic DNA acted as the template from which TCR beta VDJ combination and CDR3 sequence profiling were carried out. TCRdb used MiXCR to reprocess the reads, holding one entry per CDR3 protein. The data contain 200,000 or so distinct CDR3 sequences, approximately 65% of them singletons. Input material: sorted CD4+, CD8+, or CD8+CD57+ T cells (not recorded which) from PBMCs. The source is a human donor with aplastic anemia.

This rearrangement joins TRBV7-2 to TRBJ2-7; no reliable D call. Trimming pared 1 base from V and 2 bases from J, leaving 9 bases between. The germline gives CDR1 SGHTA, CDR2 FQGNSA. This CDR3 is built from 14 residues. The CDR3 region has the DNA TGTGCCAGCAGCTTAGGACGGAGACCCTACGAGCAGTACTTC. Encoded protein: CASSLGRRPYEQYF.

The CDR3 region has the DNA TGCAGTGCCGGGATGGGGGTTAGCTATGGCTACACCTTC. This gives the protein CSAGMGVSYGYTF. V usage is TRBV20-1 and J usage is TRBJ1-2; D is possibly TRBD1 (5 bases). Looked up from germline, CDR1 is DFQATT and CDR2 is SNEGSKA (reference sequence). The CDR3 is 13 amino acids. The V end lost 6 bases, the J end lost 4 bases, and 15 bases lay between the germline ends.

The rearrangement uses TRBV12-3 or TRBV12-4 and TRBJ1-2; weak D call: TRBD1 (6 bases). The CDR3 extends over 14 amino acids. Between the trimmed V and J ends, which lost 7 bases and 5 bases, there was a span of 17 bases. The CDR3 DNA reads as TGTGCCAGCACCAGGGGAGGGCTTGGGTATGGCTACACCTTC. It encodes CASTRGGLGYGYTF.

The chain recombines TRBV24-1 with TRBJ2-3; D is possibly TRBD2 (5 bases). The CDR3 extends over 17 amino acids. Germline V gene lookup returns CDR1 KGHDR and CDR2 SFDVKD. Trimming took off 7 bases at V and 6 bases at J, with 25 bases between the two ends. The CDR3 DNA follows: TGTGCCACCAGCCGAGGACTGGTGGAAAGAAAGAGGGATACGCAGTATTTT. Its translation is CATSRGLVERKRDTQYF.

The V call is TRBV7-4, the J call TRBJ2-2; 9 bases are shared with TRBD2. CDR1 and CDR2 from the germline V gene are SGHVT and SQSDAQ. Trimming took 2 bases from V and 0 from J; bases not matched to a gene: 4. The CDR3 extends over 17 amino acids. The CDR3 here is CASSLFLAGTNTGELFF. In DNA, the CDR3 is TGTGCCAGCAGCTTATTCCTAGCGGGGACGAACACCGGGGAGCTGTTTTTT.

Only a few counts were recorded for this clonotype. The chain carries TRBV15 and TRBJ1-2; D is ambiguous. The CDR3 consists of 13 residues. Germline loops: CDR1 LNHNV, CDR2 YYDKDF (reference sequence). Trimming pared 0 bases from V and 4 bases from J, leaving 6 bases between. The CDR3 bases are TGTGCCACCAGCAGAGAAGTCGGCTATGGCTACACCTTC. Translation: CATSREVGYGYTF.

The chain has TRBV10-3 and TRBJ1-5; a weak D match, TRBD1 (6 bases). There are 13 residues in the CDR3. Deletions cut 3 bases from V and 5 bases from J, with 8 bases between. From germline, CDR1 is ENHRY and CDR2 SYGVKD. DNA for the CDR3: TGTGCCATCAGTGAAGGGGGGGATCAGCCCCAGCATTTT. It is translated as CAISEGGDQPQHF.

In its sample, this clonotype was seen once. V and J are TRBV5-5 and TRBJ2-1, with 7 bases lining up with TRBD1. Germline loops: CDR1 SGHKS, CDR2 YYEKEE (reference sequence). This CDR3 has 15 amino acids. The ends lost 2 bases at V and 5 bases at J; junction bases unmatched: 7. The CDR3 DNA is TGTGCCAGCAGCTTTAGACAGGGAAAACACAATGAGCAGTTCTTC. Its translation: CASSFRQGKHNEQFF.

In this sample, this clonotype turned up once. The gene calls are TRBV9 and TRBJ1-1, with D maybe TRBD1 (6 bases). This CDR3 is built from 15 residues. Germline V CDR1 and CDR2: SGDLS, YYNGEE. Trimming stripped 2 bases from V and 6 bases from J, with 17 bases between. The CDR3 sequence: CASSVLTGRRAEAFF. The CDR3 DNA reads TGTGCCAGCAGCGTGTTAACAGGGAGGAGGGCTGAAGCTTTCTTT.

The gene calls are TRBV6-1 and TRBJ1-1; 8 bases align to TRBD1. V lost 8 bases and J lost 1; bases outside the gene matches: 9. The CDR3 extends over 15 amino acids. Germline CDR1 reads MNHNS; CDR2 reads SASEGT. This CDR3 is CASLTGVVGNTEAFF. Here the CDR3 DNA reads TGTGCCAGCCTGACAGGGGTCGTTGGGAACACTGAAGCTTTCTTT.

V usage is TRBV5-6 and J usage is TRBJ1-5; D remains ambiguous. This CDR3 is built from 13 residues. Trimming pared 4 bases from V and 9 bases from J, leaving 14 bases between. Germline V lookup: CDR1 SGHDT, CDR2 YYEEEE. The CDR3 region has the DNA TGTGCCAGCAGCAACTCGGGCGGTTCGCCCCAGCATTTT. Its translation is CASSNSGGSPQHF.

This clonotype was found a few times. This sequence joins TRBV20-1 and TRBJ2-7; D is ambiguous. Per germline, CDR1 DFQATT and CDR2 SNEGSKA (reference sequence). Between the trimmed V and J ends, which lost 7 bases and 6 bases, there was a span of 4 bases. The CDR3 extends over 8 amino acids. The CDR3 sequence: CSEGEQYF. As DNA, the CDR3 is TGCAGTGAGGGCGAGCAGTACTTC.

This clonotype was counted a few times. The chain uses TRBV2 and TRBJ2-2, with D maybe TRBD2 (5 bases). Germline lookup yields CDR1 SNHLY and CDR2 FYNNEI. The ends were cut back, 7 bases at V and 2 bases at J, with 17 bases in the middle. This CDR3 spans 16 amino acids. The CDR3 reads CASNAHKRVNTGELFF. Written as DNA, the CDR3 is TGTGCCAGCAACGCCCACAAGAGGGTAAACACCGGGGAGCTGTTTTTT.

The gene calls are TRBV2 and TRBJ2-7; D call uncertain. V was shortened by 7 bases and J by 2 bases, with 9 bases between the two germline ends. CDR1 is SNHLY and CDR2 is FYNNEI in the germline V gene. This CDR3 region has 12 residues. The CDR3 spells CASTYGAYEQYF. DNA for the CDR3: TGTGCCAGCACCTATGGGGCCTACGAGCAGTACTTC.

This rearrangement joins TRBV10-3 to TRBJ2-3; D possibly corresponds to TRBD1 (6 bases). Per the germline V gene, CDR1 is ENHRY and CDR2 is SYGVKD. V lost 4 bases, J lost 5 bases, and 22 bases lay in between. This CDR3 region has 17 residues. The CDR3 protein is CAISGNPGAAGQDTQYF. The DNA for the CDR3 is TGTGCCATCAGTGGAAATCCAGGGGCCGCTGGACAAGATACGCAGTATTTT.

This chain joins TRBV7-8 and TRBJ1-4, with no clear D. The germline V and J ends were trimmed by 4 bases and 7 bases, with 10 bases remaining between them. This CDR3 spans 13 amino acids. Germline values: CDR1 SGHVS, CDR2 FQNEAQ. The CDR3: CASSSGRIEKLFF. The CDR3 region has the DNA TGTGCCAGCAGCTCAGGACGGATTGAAAAACTGTTTTTT.

This clonotype is a singleton in its sample. CDR3 nucleotide sequence: TGTGCCATCAGTGATATTGGGCAATCAGATACGCAGTATTTT. Its translation is CAISDIGQSDTQYF. The rearrangement joins TRBV10-3 to TRBJ2-3, with D uncertain. The length of the CDR3 is 14 residues. V dropped 3 bases and J dropped 4 bases, with 11 bases sitting between them. Germline assignment: CDR1 ENHRY and CDR2 SYGVKD.

This chain links TRBV2 with TRBJ2-7; 9 nucleotides agree with TRBD2. Matching the DNA end better, TRBJ2-1 makes the J call doubtful. The CDR3 extends over 17 amino acids. CDR1 SNHLY and CDR2 FYNNEI come from the germline V gene. The chain's CDR3 is CASSPAAGTSRINEQFF. CDR3 nucleotide sequence: TGTGCCAGCAGCCCCGCCGCCGGGACTAGCAGGATCAATGAGCAGTTCTTC.

This clonotype has just one count. The chain couples TRBV7-9 to TRBJ1-1; 8 bases are a match to TRBD1. The germline CDR1 and CDR2 sequences are SEHNR and FQNEAQ (reference sequence). The CDR3 is 16 amino acids. Unmatched junction bases numbered 12, after V lost 5 bases and J lost 4 bases. CDR3 in amino acids: CASSLSEQGDGTEAFF. CDR3 sequence (DNA): TGTGCCAGCAGCCTATCAGAACAGGGGGATGGCACTGAAGCTTTCTTT. The full variable domain, rest sourced from reference TRBV7-9 and TRBJ1-1, is DTGVSQNPRHKITKRGQNVTFRCDPISEHNRLYWYRQTLGQGPEFLTYFQNEAQLEKSRLLSDRFSAERPKGSFSTLEIQRTEQGDSAMYLCASSLSEQGDGTEAFFGQGTRLTVV.

The J gene is TRBJ2-5, the V gene TRBV20-1; 11 bases align to TRBD2. CDR3 size: 15 residues. The germline CDR1 and CDR2 sequences are DFQATT and SNEGSKA (reference sequence). With 3 bases clipped from V and 5 bases from J, the junction kept 8 bases outside the gene matches. The chain's CDR3 is CSASLSGGVSETQYF. The DNA for the CDR3 is TGCAGTGCTAGCCTTAGCGGGGGGGTTAGTGAGACCCAGTACTTC.

About this clonotype itself: The junction and the germline gene differ at one end; a read error may be behind it. The CDR3 reads CAISEVDTGELFF. CDR3 bases: TGTGCCATCAGTGAGGTAGACACCGGGGAGCTATTTTTT. The chain carries TRBV10-3 and TRBJ2-2; D possibly corresponds to TRBD2 (5 bases). This CDR3 spans 13 amino acids. From germline, CDR1 is ENHRY and CDR2 SYGVKD.

This chain joins TRBV29-1 and TRBJ2-1; D possibly uses TRBD1 or TRBD2 (7 bases each). Germline CDR1 and CDR2: SQVTM and ANQGSEA. This CDR3 has 13 amino acids. The V end lost 7 bases, the J end lost 5 bases, and 15 bases lay between the germline ends. The CDR3 spells CSAQGGANNEQFF. CDR3 bases: TGCAGCGCGCAGGGGGGGGCCAACAATGAGCAGTTCTTC.

V and J are TRBV5-1 and TRBJ2-7, with 9 nucleotides matching TRBD1. The CDR3 contains 15 residues. CDR1 is SGHRS, CDR2 YFSETQ, per germline. V shed 6 bases and J 6 bases; nucleotides not matched to a gene: 13. DNA of the CDR3: TGCGCCAGCACCATAACCGGGACAGGGACGACCGAGCAGTACTTC. It yields the protein CASTITGTGTTEQYF.

This clonotype was seen a handful of times. This chain connects TRBV20-1 to TRBJ1-2; no clear D. V was cut by 6 bases and J by 4 bases, with 18 bases left in between. Germline V gene data show CDR1 as DFQATT and CDR2 as SNEGSKA (reference sequence). CDR3 length: 14 amino acids. CDR3 sequence: CSAQAVREVYGYTF. CDR3 DNA: TGCAGTGCCCAGGCGGTTCGAGAGGTCTATGGCTACACCTTC.

This clonotype has only one observation. The V and J genes are TRBV12-3 or TRBV12-4 and TRBJ1-6; D gene uncertain. The CDR3 contains 13 residues. Deletions cut 3 bases from V and 8 bases from J, with 8 bases between. The CDR3 region has the DNA TGTGCCAGCAGTTTCGAACAAGATTCACCCCTCCACTTT. Translated, it gives CASSFEQDSPLHF.